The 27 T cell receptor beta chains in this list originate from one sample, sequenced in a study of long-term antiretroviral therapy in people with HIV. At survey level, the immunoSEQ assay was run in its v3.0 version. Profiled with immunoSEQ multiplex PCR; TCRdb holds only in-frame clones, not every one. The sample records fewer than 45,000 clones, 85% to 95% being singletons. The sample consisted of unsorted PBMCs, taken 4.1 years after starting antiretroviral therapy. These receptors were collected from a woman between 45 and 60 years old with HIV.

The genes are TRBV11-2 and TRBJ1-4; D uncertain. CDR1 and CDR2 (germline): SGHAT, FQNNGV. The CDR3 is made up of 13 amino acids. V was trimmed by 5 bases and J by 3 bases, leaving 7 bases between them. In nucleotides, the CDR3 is TGTGCCAGCAGCCGCGGACCTAATGAAAAACTGTTTTTT. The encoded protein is CASSRGPNEKLFF. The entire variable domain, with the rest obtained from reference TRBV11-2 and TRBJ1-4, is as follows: EAGVAQSPRYKIIEKRQSVAFWCNPISGHATLYWYQQILGQGPKLLIQFQNNGVVDDSQLPKDRFSAERLKGVDSTLKIQPAKLEDSAVYLCASSRGPNEKLFFGSGTQLSVL.

CDR3 nucleotides: TGTGCCAGCAGCTCGTGGACAGGGATAAATGAGCAGTTCTTC. Its protein is CASSSWTGINEQFF. The V and J genes are TRBV11-3 and TRBJ2-1; 8 bases line up with TRBD1. The V gene's germline CDR1 is SGHNT and CDR2 YENEEA. The CDR3 covers 14 residues. Unmatched junction bases numbered 6, after V lost 4 bases and J lost 7 bases.

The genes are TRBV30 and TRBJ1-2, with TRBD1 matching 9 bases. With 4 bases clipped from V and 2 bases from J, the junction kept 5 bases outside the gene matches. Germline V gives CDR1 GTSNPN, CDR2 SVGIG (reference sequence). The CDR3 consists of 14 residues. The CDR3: CAWIPDRGNYGYTF. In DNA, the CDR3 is TGTGCCTGGATTCCGGACAGGGGAAACTATGGCTACACCTTC.

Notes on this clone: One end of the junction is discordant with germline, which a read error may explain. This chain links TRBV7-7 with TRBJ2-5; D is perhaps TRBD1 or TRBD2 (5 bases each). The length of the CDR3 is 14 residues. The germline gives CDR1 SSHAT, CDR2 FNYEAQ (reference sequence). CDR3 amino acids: CASSEGPVQETQYF. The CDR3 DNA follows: TGTGCTAGCAGTGAGGGGCCAGTACAAGAGACCCAGTACTTC. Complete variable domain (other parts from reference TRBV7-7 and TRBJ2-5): GAGVSQSPRYKVTKRGQDVTLRCDPISSHATLYWYQQALGQGPEFLTYFNYEAQPDKSGLPSDRFSAERPEGSISTLTIQRTEQRDSAMYRCASSEGPVQETQYFGPGTRLLVL.

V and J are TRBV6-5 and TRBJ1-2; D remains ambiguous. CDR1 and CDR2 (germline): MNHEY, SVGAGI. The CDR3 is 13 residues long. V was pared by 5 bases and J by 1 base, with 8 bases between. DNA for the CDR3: TGTGCCAGCAGTGACAACTATAACTATGGCTACACCTTC. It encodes CASSDNYNYGYTF.

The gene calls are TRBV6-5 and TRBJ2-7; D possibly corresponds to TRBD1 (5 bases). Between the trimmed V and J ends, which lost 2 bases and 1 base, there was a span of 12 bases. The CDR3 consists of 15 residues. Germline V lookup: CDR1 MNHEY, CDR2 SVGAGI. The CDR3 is CASSYTRTRSYEQYF. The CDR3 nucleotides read TGTGCCAGCAGTTACACCCGGACACGTTCCTACGAGCAGTACTTC.

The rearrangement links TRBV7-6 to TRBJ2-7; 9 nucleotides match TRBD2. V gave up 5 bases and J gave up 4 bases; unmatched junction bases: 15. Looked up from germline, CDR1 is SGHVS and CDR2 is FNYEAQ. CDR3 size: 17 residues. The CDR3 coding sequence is TGTGCCAGCAGCCTAAGAGCTAGCGGGGCTGTTCCGTACGAGCAGTACTTC. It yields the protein CASSLRASGAVPYEQYF.

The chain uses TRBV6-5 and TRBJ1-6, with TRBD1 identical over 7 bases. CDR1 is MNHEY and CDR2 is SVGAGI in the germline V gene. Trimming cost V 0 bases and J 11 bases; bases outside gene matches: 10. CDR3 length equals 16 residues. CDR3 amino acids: CASSYSTGTVITPLHF. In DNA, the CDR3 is TGTGCCAGCAGTTACTCGACCGGGACAGTGATTACACCCCTCCACTTT.

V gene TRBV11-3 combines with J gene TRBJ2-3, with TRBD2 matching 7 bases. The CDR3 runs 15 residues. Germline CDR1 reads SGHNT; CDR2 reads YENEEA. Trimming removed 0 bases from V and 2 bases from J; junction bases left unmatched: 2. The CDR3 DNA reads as TGTGCCAGCAGCTTAGAGCGGGGGTACACAGATACGCAGTATTTT. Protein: CASSLERGYTDTQYF.

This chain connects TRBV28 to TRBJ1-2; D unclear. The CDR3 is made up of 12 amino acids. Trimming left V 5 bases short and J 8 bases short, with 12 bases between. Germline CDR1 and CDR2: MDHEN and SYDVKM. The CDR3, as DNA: TGTGCCAGCAGTATGATCAACGGAGGCTACACCTTC. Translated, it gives CASSMINGGYTF.

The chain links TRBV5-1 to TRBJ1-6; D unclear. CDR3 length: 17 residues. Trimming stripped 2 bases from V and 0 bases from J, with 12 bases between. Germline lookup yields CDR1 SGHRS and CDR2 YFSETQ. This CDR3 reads CASSLSDRSSYNSPLHF. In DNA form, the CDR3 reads TGCGCCAGCAGCTTATCGGACCGGAGCTCCTATAATTCACCCCTCCACTTT.

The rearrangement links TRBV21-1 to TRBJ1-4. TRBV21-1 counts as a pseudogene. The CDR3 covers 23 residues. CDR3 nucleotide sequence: TGTGCCAGCAGCGGCTTTAATGATCAATCGGTGGACGGGTGGACTGGGACTAATGAAAAACTGTTTTTT. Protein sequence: CASSGFNDQSVDGWTGTNEKLFF.

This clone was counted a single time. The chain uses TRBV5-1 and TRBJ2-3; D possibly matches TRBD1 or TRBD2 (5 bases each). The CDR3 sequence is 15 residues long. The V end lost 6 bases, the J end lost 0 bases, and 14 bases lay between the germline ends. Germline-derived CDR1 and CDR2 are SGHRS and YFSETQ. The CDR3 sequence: CASTPSGRSTDTQYF. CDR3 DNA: TGCGCCAGCACCCCCTCGGGGCGAAGCACAGATACGCAGTATTTT.

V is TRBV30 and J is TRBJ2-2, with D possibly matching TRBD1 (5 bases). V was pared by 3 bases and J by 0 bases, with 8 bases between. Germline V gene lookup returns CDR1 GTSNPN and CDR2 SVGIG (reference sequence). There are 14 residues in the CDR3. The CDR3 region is CAWSQGPNTGELFF. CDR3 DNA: TGTGCCTGGAGCCAGGGTCCGAACACCGGGGAGCTGTTTTTT.

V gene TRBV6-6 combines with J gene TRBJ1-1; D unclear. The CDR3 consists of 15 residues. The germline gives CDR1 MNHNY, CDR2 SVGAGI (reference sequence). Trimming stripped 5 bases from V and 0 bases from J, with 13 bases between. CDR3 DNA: TGTGCCAGCAGTACGGTGGGAGAGATGAACACTGAAGCTTTCTTT. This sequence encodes CASSTVGEMNTEAFF.

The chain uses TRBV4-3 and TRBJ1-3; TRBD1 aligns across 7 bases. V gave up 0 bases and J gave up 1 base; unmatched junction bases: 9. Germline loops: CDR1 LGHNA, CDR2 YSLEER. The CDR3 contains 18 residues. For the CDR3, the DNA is TGCGCCAGCAGCCAAGATCACTTCGGGACAGTTTCTGGAAACACCATATATTTT. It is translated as CASSQDHFGTVSGNTIYF.

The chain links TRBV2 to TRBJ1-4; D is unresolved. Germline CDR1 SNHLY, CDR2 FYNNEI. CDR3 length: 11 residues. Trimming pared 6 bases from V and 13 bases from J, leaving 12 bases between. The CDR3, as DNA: TGTGCCAGCAGCACGAAGACGGGACTGTTTTTT. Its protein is CASSTKTGLFF. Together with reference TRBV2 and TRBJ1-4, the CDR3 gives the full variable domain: EPEVTQTPSHQVTQMGQEVILRCVPISNHLYFYWYRQILGQKVEFLVSFYNNEISEKSEIFDDQFSVERPDGSNFTLKIRSTKLEDSAMYFCASSTKTGLFFGSGTQLSVL.

The CDR3 nucleotides are TGTGCCAGCAGTTACTCGGGGACACCTGCTGATACGCAGTATTTT. As protein: CASSYSGTPADTQYF. The chain couples TRBV6-5 to TRBJ2-3; TRBD1 might be the D (6 bases). The CDR3 has 15 amino acids. The V end was cut by 0 bases, the J end by 6 bases, with 13 bases between. Germline V gene sequence: CDR1 MNHEY, CDR2 SVGAGI.

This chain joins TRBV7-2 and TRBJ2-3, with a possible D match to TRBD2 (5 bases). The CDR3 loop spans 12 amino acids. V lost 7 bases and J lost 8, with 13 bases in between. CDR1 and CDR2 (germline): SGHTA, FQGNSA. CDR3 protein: CASTLVPSTQYF. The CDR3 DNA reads TGTGCCAGCACACTAGTTCCGAGTACGCAGTATTTT.

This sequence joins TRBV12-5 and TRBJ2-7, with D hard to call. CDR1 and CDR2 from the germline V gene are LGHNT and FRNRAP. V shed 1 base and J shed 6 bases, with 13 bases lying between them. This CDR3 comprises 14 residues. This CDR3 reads CASGLGTPRGEQYF. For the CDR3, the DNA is TGTGCTAGTGGTTTGGGGACGCCCCGAGGCGAGCAGTACTTC.

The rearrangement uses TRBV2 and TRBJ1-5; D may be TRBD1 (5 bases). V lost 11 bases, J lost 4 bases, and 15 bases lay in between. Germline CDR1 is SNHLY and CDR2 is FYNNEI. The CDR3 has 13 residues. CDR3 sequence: CASGGQINQPQHF. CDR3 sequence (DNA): TGTGCCTCCGGCGGACAAATAAATCAGCCCCAGCATTTT.

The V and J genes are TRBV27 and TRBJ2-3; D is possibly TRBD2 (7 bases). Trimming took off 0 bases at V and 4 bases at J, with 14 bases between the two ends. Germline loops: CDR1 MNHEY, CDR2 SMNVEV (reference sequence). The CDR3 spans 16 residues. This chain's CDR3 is CASSLSRGGMSDTQYF. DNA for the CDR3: TGTGCCAGCAGTTTATCGAGGGGGGGCATGTCAGATACGCAGTATTTT.

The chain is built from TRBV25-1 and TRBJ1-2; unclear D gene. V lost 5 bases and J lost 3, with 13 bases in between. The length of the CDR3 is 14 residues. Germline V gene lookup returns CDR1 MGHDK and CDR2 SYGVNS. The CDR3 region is CASSSPGHYYGYTF. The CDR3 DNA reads TGTGCCAGCAGTTCCCCCGGGCATTACTATGGCTACACCTTC.

CDR3 amino acids: CASSLLGNTIYF. In DNA form, the CDR3 reads TGTGCCAGCAGCCTCCTCGGAAACACCATATATTTT. V is TRBV11-2 and J is TRBJ1-3; D unresolved. From germline, CDR1 is SGHAT and CDR2 FQNNGV. Trimming took off 5 bases at V and 4 bases at J, with 6 bases between the two ends. This CDR3 has 12 residues.

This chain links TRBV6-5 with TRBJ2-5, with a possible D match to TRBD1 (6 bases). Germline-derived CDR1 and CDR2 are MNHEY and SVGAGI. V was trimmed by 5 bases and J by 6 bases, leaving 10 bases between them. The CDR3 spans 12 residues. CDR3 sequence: CASSGRGKTQYF. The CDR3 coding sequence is TGTGCCAGCAGTGGCAGGGGAAAGACCCAGTACTTC.

This CDR3 reads CASSLFRTYNEQFF. CDR3 nucleotides: TGTGCCAGCAGCTTATTCAGGACTTACAATGAGCAGTTCTTC. V and J are TRBV11-2 and TRBJ2-1; TRBD2 is a possible D gene (5 bases). The germline V gene has CDR1 SGHAT and CDR2 FQNNGV. CDR3 size: 14 residues. The V end lost 2 bases, the J end lost 4 bases, and 9 bases lay between the germline ends.

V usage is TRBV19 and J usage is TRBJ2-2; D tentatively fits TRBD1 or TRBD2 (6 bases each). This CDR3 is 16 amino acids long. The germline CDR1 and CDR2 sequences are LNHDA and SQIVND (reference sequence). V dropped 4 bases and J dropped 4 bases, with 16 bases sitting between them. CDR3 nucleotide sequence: TGTGCCAGTAGTAGGGGGGCAGGGTGGGGCACCGGGGAGCTGTTTTTT. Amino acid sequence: CASSRGAGWGTGELFF.